The 32 T cell receptor beta chains in this list originate from one sample, sequenced in a study of cytomegalovirus exposure and HLA in healthy donors. PCR used 60 Vbeta primers and 13 Jbeta primers. Profiled with immunoSEQ multiplex PCR; TCRdb holds only in-frame clones, not every one. Of under 150,000 clones listed, roughly 80% are singletons. Input material: PBMCs. The receptors come from a male donor in good health and CMV-seronegative.

The gene calls are TRBV29-1 and TRBJ2-7; perhaps TRBD1 as D (5 bases). V was cut by 4 bases and J by 6 bases, with 7 bases left in between. CDR3 size: 10 residues. Germline CDR1 is SQVTM and CDR2 is ANQGSEA. The CDR3 is CSVAGAEQYF. The CDR3 coding sequence is TGCAGCGTTGCTGGGGCCGAGCAGTACTTC.

The V gene is TRBV2, the J gene TRBJ2-2; D gene ambiguous. Trimming took 5 bases from V and 0 from J, leaving 7 bases between them. Germline CDR1 SNHLY, CDR2 FYNNEI. This CDR3 is built from 14 residues. The CDR3 DNA sequence: TGTGCCAGCAGTCAGGCTTCGAACACCGGGGAGCTGTTTTTT. This encodes CASSQASNTGELFF.

The chain has TRBV9 and TRBJ2-6; a possible D gene is TRBD2 (5 bases). Germline-derived CDR1 and CDR2 are SGDLS and YYNGEE. The CDR3 loop spans 17 amino acids. V lost 3 bases and J lost 0, with 13 bases in between. DNA of the CDR3: TGTGCCAGCAGCGGGGCGAGGAGGCCCTCTGGGGCCAACGTCCTGACTTTC. Its protein product is CASSGARRPSGANVLTF.

The genes are TRBV19 and TRBJ2-1; D might be TRBD1 (6 bases). Trimming took off 3 bases at V and 8 bases at J, with 17 bases between the two ends. This CDR3 contains 15 residues. Germline assignment: CDR1 LNHDA and CDR2 SQIVND (reference sequence). CDR3 region: CASSMGLGGSYEQFF. The CDR3 DNA reads as TGTGCCAGTAGTATGGGATTAGGGGGAAGTTATGAGCAGTTCTTC.

The chain recombines TRBV30 with TRBJ2-1; 8 nucleotides align to TRBD1. Trimming cost V 7 bases and J 10 bases; bases outside gene matches: 9. This CDR3 spans 12 amino acids. Germline values: CDR1 GTSNPN, CDR2 SVGIG (reference sequence). DNA of the CDR3: TGTGCCTACCGGGACAGGCCGCCGGAGCAGTTCTTC. Translating it yields CAYRDRPPEQFF. Supplemented by reference TRBV30 and TRBJ2-1, the full variable domain reads SQTIHQWPATLVQPVGSPLSLECTVEGTSNPNLYWYRQAAGRGLQLLFYSVGIGQISSEVPQNLSASRPQDRQFILSSKKLLLSDSGFYLCAYRDRPPEQFFGPGTRLTVL.

CDR3 sequence reads: CASSLLGGSEKLFF. In DNA, the CDR3 is TGTGCCAGCAGCTTACTCGGGGGAAGCGAAAAACTGTTTTTT. The chain uses TRBV14 and TRBJ1-4; a weak D match, TRBD1 (5 bases). Per germline, CDR1 SGHDN and CDR2 FVKESK. V lost 5 bases and J lost 8, with 15 bases in between. The CDR3 spans 14 residues.

This chain connects TRBV5-1 to TRBJ2-5, with TRBD2 identical over 13 bases. In germline, CDR1 is SGHRS, CDR2 YFSETQ. Germline trimming cut 3 bases from V and 5 bases from J; bases unmatched to any gene: 7. The CDR3 runs 16 residues. CDR3 in amino acids: CASSSLAGGPGETQYF. The CDR3 DNA reads TGCGCCAGCAGCTCACTAGCGGGAGGGCCAGGGGAGACCCAGTACTTC.

The chain is built from TRBV7-2 and TRBJ2-1, with 11 bases aligning to TRBD2. The germline CDR1 and CDR2 sequences are SGHTA and FQGNSA. The V segment lost 0 bases and the J segment 8 bases; nucleotides outside the gene matches: 6. The CDR3 is 16 amino acids. The CDR3 region is CASSLAGLAGADEQFF. DNA for the CDR3: TGTGCCAGCAGCTTAGCCGGACTAGCGGGTGCGGATGAGCAGTTCTTC.

The rearrangement links TRBV7-3 to TRBJ1-1, with TRBD1 matching over 7 bases. The CDR3 totals 14 residues. Germline CDR1 SGHTA, CDR2 FQGTGA. V lost 5 bases, J lost 11 bases, and 14 bases stayed unmatched. The DNA of the CDR3 is TGTGCCAGCAGCCCCGACAGGGACCTTGGCGGGGCTTTCTTT. Encoded protein: CASSPDRDLGGAFF. Combining the CDR3 with reference TRBV7-3 and TRBJ1-1 gives the whole variable domain GAGVSQTPSNKVTEKGKYVELRCDPISGHTALYWYRQSLGQGPEFLIYFQGTGAADDSGLPNDRFFAVRPEGSVSTLKIQRTERGDSAVYLCASSPDRDLGGAFFGQGTRLTVV.

The gene calls are TRBV28 and TRBJ1-2; maybe TRBD1 (5 bases). Germline loops: CDR1 MDHEN, CDR2 SYDVKM. This CDR3 region has 14 residues. V lost 4 bases and J lost 6, with 15 bases in between. The CDR3 region has the DNA TGTGCCAGCAGTTACGGGGGAAGCGTTAATGGCTACACCTTC. Translated: CASSYGGSVNGYTF.

The chain is built from TRBV2 and TRBJ2-5; maybe TRBD1 (5 bases). V was shortened by 4 bases and J by 5 bases, with 8 bases between the two germline ends. Per the germline V gene, CDR1 is SNHLY and CDR2 is FYNNEI. The CDR3 runs to 12 residues. The chain's CDR3 is CASSVNRETQYF. The CDR3 coding sequence is TGTGCCAGCAGTGTCAACAGGGAGACCCAGTACTTC.

The V call is TRBV30, the J call TRBJ1-2, with 8 bases aligning to TRBD1. CDR1 and CDR2 from the germline V gene are GTSNPN and SVGIG (reference sequence). The CDR3 covers 12 residues. The trim removed 7 bases at V and 12 bases at J, leaving 13 bases unmatched. The DNA of the CDR3 is TGTGCCTTACGTGCAGGGGGCTGGAGTGACACCTTC. Its translation is CALRAGGWSDTF.

Concerning this clone itself: Sequence at one end of the junction differs from germline and may be a read error. The CDR3 coding sequence is TGTGCCAGCTCACACGTCCGGGACTGGGGGTCTGGGGCCAACGGCCTGACTTTC. Translated, it gives CASSHVRDWGSGANGLTF. The V and J genes are TRBV18 and TRBJ2-6, with a possible D match to TRBD2 (6 bases). Germline CDR1 KGHSH, CDR2 LQKENI. The CDR3 extends over 18 amino acids.

The rearrangement links TRBV6-5 to TRBJ2-1, with 8 nucleotides matching TRBD2. Germline values: CDR1 MNHEY, CDR2 SVGAGI. The V and J ends lost 2 bases and 2 bases, in that order; junction bases with no gene match: 2. This CDR3 comprises 15 residues. The CDR3 here is CASSYAGGTYNEQFF. The CDR3 coding sequence is TGTGCCAGCAGTTACGCGGGGGGCACCTACAATGAGCAGTTCTTC.

The chain carries TRBV5-1 and TRBJ1-3, with 7 positions matching TRBD1. Trimming at V came to 4 bases and at J to 3 bases, leaving 4 bases not matched to a gene. Germline V gene data show CDR1 as SGHRS and CDR2 as YFSETQ. The CDR3 is made up of 14 amino acids. Here the CDR3 reads CASSTGDSGNTIYF. The CDR3, as DNA: TGCGCCAGCAGCACGGGGGACAGTGGAAACACCATATATTTT.

Notes on this clone: The sample carries other DNA sequences with the same CDR3. The chain carries TRBV28 and TRBJ1-4, with no clear D. There are 12 residues in the CDR3. CDR1 is MDHEN, CDR2 SYDVKM, per germline. V was clipped by 9 bases and J by 5 bases, with 10 bases between them. The CDR3 nucleotides are TGTGCCAGTAGTCTCCCCAATGAAAAACTGTTTTTT. It encodes CASSLPNEKLFF.

This clone has just one count. This chain uses TRBV7-2 with TRBJ1-6, with TRBD1 matching 7 bases. V trimming: 3 bases; J trimming: 7 bases; junction bases outside the gene matches: 9. The CDR3 consists of 16 residues. Germline lookup yields CDR1 SGHTA and CDR2 FQGNSA. CDR3 DNA: TGTGCCAGCAGCTTCTCGCCCGACAGGGCAAATTCACCCCTCCACTTT. This gives the protein CASSFSPDRANSPLHF.

The chain uses TRBV30 and TRBJ1-2; D gene ambiguous. Germline CDR1 is GTSNPN and CDR2 is SVGIG (reference sequence). Trimming removed 0 bases from V and 8 bases from J, with 10 bases in between. The CDR3 sequence is 12 residues long. Here the CDR3 reads CAWSVASGGYTF. CDR3 nucleotide sequence: TGTGCCTGGAGTGTGGCCAGCGGCGGCTACACCTTC.

The rearrangement uses TRBV7-9 and TRBJ2-3; perhaps TRBD1 as D (6 bases). Trimming stripped 3 bases from V and 6 bases from J, with 13 bases between. Germline assignment: CDR1 SEHNR and CDR2 FQNEAQ (reference sequence). The CDR3 sequence is 14 residues long. The CDR3 nucleotides read TGTGCCAGCAGCTTTCTAACAGGGCAGGATACGCAGTATTTT. Protein sequence: CASSFLTGQDTQYF. Variable domain in full (rest from reference TRBV7-9 and TRBJ2-3): DTGVSQNPRHKITKRGQNVTFRCDPISEHNRLYWYRQTLGQGPEFLTYFQNEAQLEKSRLLSDRFSAERPKGSFSTLEIQRTEQGDSAMYLCASSFLTGQDTQYFGPGTRLTVL.

V gene TRBV7-2 combines with J gene TRBJ2-3; D ambiguous. Trimming removed 2 bases from V and 0 bases from J, with 3 bases in between. The CDR3 has 13 amino acids. Germline CDR1 is SGHTA and CDR2 is FQGNSA. CDR3 region: CASSLPSTDTQYF. The CDR3, as DNA: TGTGCCAGCAGCTTACCTAGCACAGATACGCAGTATTTT.

The V gene is TRBV5-1, the J gene TRBJ2-2, with D possibly TRBD2 on 6 matching bases. CDR1 and CDR2 (germline): SGHRS, YFSETQ. V was pared by 4 bases and J by 0 bases, with 10 bases between. This CDR3 is 15 amino acids long. CDR3 bases: TGCGCCAGCAGCCCGGCGGGGACGAACACCGGGGAGCTGTTTTTT. Its translation: CASSPAGTNTGELFF.

The chain employs TRBV4-1 and TRBJ2-1, with TRBD1 as a possible D gene (6 bases). Per germline, CDR1 MGHRA and CDR2 YSYEKL. There are 15 residues in the CDR3. Trimming cost V 4 bases and J 0 bases, with 10 bases left between them. In DNA, the CDR3 is TGCGCCAGCAGCCCAACAGGGAGCTCCTACAATGAGCAGTTCTTC. This encodes CASSPTGSSYNEQFF.

A single count supports this clone. This chain connects TRBV5-1 to TRBJ2-7; 7 bases map to TRBD1. This CDR3 comprises 12 residues. After removal of 4 bases from V and 2 bases from J, the junction contained 0 bases not matched to a gene. CDR1 is SGHRS, CDR2 YFSETQ, per germline. Here the CDR3 reads CASSQGAYEQYF. In nucleotides, the CDR3 is TGCGCCAGCAGCCAGGGGGCCTACGAGCAGTACTTC. Combining the CDR3 with reference TRBV5-1 and TRBJ2-7 gives the whole variable domain KAGVTQTPRYLIKTRGQQVTLSCSPISGHRSVSWYQQTPGQGLQFLFEYFSETQRNKGNFPGRFSGRQFSNSRSEMNVSTLELGDSALYLCASSQGAYEQYFGPGTRLTVT.

The gene calls are TRBV5-1 and TRBJ2-7, with a tentative D call TRBD1 (6 bases). Per germline, CDR1 SGHRS and CDR2 YFSETQ. Trimming removed 4 bases from V and 2 bases from J, with 13 bases in between. This CDR3 contains 14 residues. The CDR3 spells CASSRYRDTYEQYF. The CDR3 coding sequence is TGCGCCAGCAGCCGATACAGGGATACCTACGAGCAGTACTTC.

This sequence joins TRBV7-9 and TRBJ1-1; 7 positions agree with TRBD1. J gave up 3 bases and V 1 base, and 2 bases lay outside the gene matches. Germline V gives CDR1 SEHNR, CDR2 FQNEAQ (reference sequence). There are 14 residues in the CDR3. The CDR3 sequence is CASSLDQGDTEAFF. The CDR3 DNA sequence: TGTGCCAGCAGCTTAGATCAGGGGGACACTGAAGCTTTCTTT.

The chain carries TRBV27 and TRBJ2-7; TRBD1 matches 7 bases. The CDR3 covers 16 residues. The V segment lost 4 bases and the J segment 3 bases; nucleotides outside the gene matches: 12. Germline V lookup: CDR1 MNHEY, CDR2 SMNVEV (reference sequence). CDR3 residues: CASSSYLTGAGYEQYF. CDR3 coding DNA: TGTGCCAGCAGTTCCTACCTTACAGGGGCGGGCTACGAGCAGTACTTC.

The chain combines TRBV4-1 with TRBJ1-2, with no clear D. V lost 3 bases and J 8 bases, leaving 13 bases between the germline ends. This CDR3 region has 13 residues. Per the germline V gene, CDR1 is MGHRA and CDR2 is YSYEKL. CDR3 bases: TGCGCCAGCAGCCAGGCCCCTCCGGGGGGCTACACCTTC. Its translation is CASSQAPPGGYTF.

V and J are TRBV7-9 and TRBJ1-2; 7 bases map to TRBD1. The V segment lost 1 base and the J segment 5 bases; nucleotides outside the gene matches: 4. This CDR3 is 14 amino acids long. CDR1 and CDR2 (germline): SEHNR, FQNEAQ (reference sequence). CDR3 sequence reads: CASSLDGTVYGYTF. The DNA for the CDR3 is TGTGCCAGCAGCTTAGATGGGACAGTATATGGCTACACCTTC.

This clone was found a few times. The V gene is TRBV11-2, the J gene TRBJ2-1; 8 bases line up with TRBD1. CDR1 and CDR2 (germline): SGHAT, FQNNGV. With 8 bases clipped from V and 9 bases from J, the junction kept 6 bases outside the gene matches. The CDR3 spans 12 residues. The CDR3 protein is CASGRGLSEQFF. The CDR3 region has the DNA TGTGCCAGCGGCAGGGGGCTGAGTGAGCAGTTCTTC.

There are a few counts of this clone. The rearrangement links TRBV9 to TRBJ2-5; 10 bases line up with TRBD2. Germline lookup yields CDR1 SGDLS and CDR2 YYNGEE. V dropped 4 bases and J dropped 5; count of bases not matched to a gene: 11. The CDR3 contains 16 residues. The chain's CDR3 is CASSPFKSGGVETQYF. CDR3 DNA: TGTGCCAGCAGCCCGTTTAAAAGCGGGGGGGTGGAGACCCAGTACTTC.

The rearrangement links TRBV7-2 to TRBJ2-1; 10 nucleotides line up with TRBD1. V lost 2 bases, J lost 11 bases, and 3 bases stayed unmatched. This CDR3 region has 13 residues. CDR1 and CDR2 (germline): SGHTA, FQGNSA. CDR3 nucleotide sequence: TGTGCCAGCAGCTTACCGGGACAGGGGAAGCAGTTCTTC. Protein: CASSLPGQGKQFF.

The J gene is TRBJ2-3, the V gene TRBV19; weak D call: TRBD2 (5 bases). There are 16 residues in the CDR3. V lost 5 bases and J 0 bases, leaving 15 bases between the germline ends. The germline CDR1 and CDR2 sequences are LNHDA and SQIVND (reference sequence). CDR3 region: CASSVTSGISTDTQYF. The CDR3 nucleotides are TGTGCCAGTAGTGTCACCTCGGGGATCAGCACAGATACGCAGTATTTT.